Each of the 28 T cell receptor beta chains below was sequenced from the same sample in a study of OX40 agonist ivuxolimab in advanced cancers. Some clones are missing from TCRdb's copy, which holds only in-frame ones; the method was immunoSEQ multiplex PCR. The table shows over 100,000 clones, with just over 90% occurring only once. Material: CD4+ or CD8+ T cells sorted from blood, obtained in a trial of the OX40 agonist ivuxolimab. These receptors all stem from an adult with an advanced solid tumor such as melanoma, head and neck, liver or kidney cancer.

V gene TRBV5-1 combines with J gene TRBJ2-1; 7 bases line up with TRBD2. Losses at the gene ends were 4 bases for V and 2 bases for J; bases not matched to a gene: 6. Germline V gives CDR1 SGHRS, CDR2 YFSETQ. The CDR3 loop spans 15 amino acids. Here the CDR3 reads CASSLGAGTYNEQFF. The CDR3 DNA sequence: TGCGCCAGCAGCCTTGGAGCGGGAACCTACAATGAGCAGTTCTTC. Full variable domain (rest looked up from reference TRBV5-1 and TRBJ2-1): KAGVTQTPRYLIKTRGQQVTLSCSPISGHRSVSWYQQTPGQGLQFLFEYFSETQRNKGNFPGRFSGRQFSNSRSEMNVSTLELGDSALYLCASSLGAGTYNEQFFGPGTRLTVL.

This chain joins TRBV27 and TRBJ2-4; a weak D match, TRBD1 (5 bases). Germline V gives CDR1 MNHEY, CDR2 SMNVEV (reference sequence). The CDR3 loop spans 15 amino acids. The V gene lost 6 bases and the J gene lost 5 bases, with 17 bases spanning the gap. The CDR3 DNA sequence: TGTGCCAGCAGCTCCGGGTCGACAGTCCAAAACATTCAGTACTTC. Residues: CASSSGSTVQNIQYF.

This sequence joins TRBV29-1 and TRBJ1-2; D is undetermined. V lost 4 bases and J lost 2, with 11 bases in between. Germline V gene data show CDR1 as SQVTM and CDR2 as ANQGSEA. The CDR3 is 13 residues long. The CDR3 DNA reads TGCAGCGTTGGAGTAGGAGAAAACTATGGCTACACCTTC. Amino acids: CSVGVGENYGYTF.

This chain joins TRBV6-5 and TRBJ2-1, with D hard to call. The CDR3 is 16 residues long. The germline V gene has CDR1 MNHEY and CDR2 SVGAGI. Trimming left V 4 bases short and J 6 bases short, with 19 bases between. The CDR3 protein is CASSFATAGPSNEQFF. The CDR3 DNA sequence: TGTGCCAGCAGTTTCGCCACCGCCGGGCCAAGCAATGAGCAGTTCTTC.

The chain links TRBV5-1 to TRBJ1-1, with D uncertain. The V gene lost 0 bases and the J gene lost 3 bases, with 12 bases spanning the gap. Germline V gene sequence: CDR1 SGHRS, CDR2 YFSETQ. This CDR3 comprises 15 residues. The CDR3 reads CASSLEPGGYTEAFF. CDR3 nucleotide sequence: TGCGCCAGCAGCTTGGAGCCGGGCGGGTACACTGAAGCTTTCTTT.

The chain joins TRBV18 to TRBJ1-4, with a possible D match to TRBD1 (5 bases). This CDR3 contains 14 residues. Germline V gives CDR1 KGHSH, CDR2 LQKENI. Trimming took 3 bases from V and 10 from J, leaving 15 bases between them. CDR3 residues: CASSPDTVRGKLFF. CDR3 coding DNA: TGTGCCAGCTCACCCGACACCGTAAGGGGAAAACTGTTTTTT.

This clone was counted between two and nine times. V usage is TRBV27 and J usage is TRBJ2-1; 11 bases map to TRBD2. Germline trimming cut 0 bases from V and 0 bases from J; bases unmatched to any gene: 16. The germline V gene has CDR1 MNHEY and CDR2 SMNVEV (reference sequence). This CDR3 has 22 residues. The CDR3 loop is CASSLSVLAGVIDLSSYNEQFF. The CDR3 nucleotides are TGTGCCAGCAGTTTATCTGTACTAGCGGGAGTTATTGATTTATCCTCCTACAATGAGCAGTTCTTC.

The chain has TRBV6-5 and TRBJ1-2; no definite D call. This CDR3 is 13 amino acids long. V shed 6 bases and J shed 3 bases, with 11 bases lying between them. Germline V lookup: CDR1 MNHEY, CDR2 SVGAGI. DNA of the CDR3: TGTGCCAGCAGACTGAGGACGGACTATGGCTACACCTTC. It specifies CASRLRTDYGYTF.

V gene TRBV5-1 combines with J gene TRBJ1-4, with D perhaps matching TRBD1 (5 bases). V lost 3 bases and J lost 8, with 14 bases in between. From germline, CDR1 is SGHRS and CDR2 YFSETQ. The CDR3 totals 14 residues. CDR3 nucleotides: TGCGCCAGCAGCTCAGGGACTGTCTACGAAAAACTGTTTTTT. This gives the protein CASSSGTVYEKLFF.

The rearrangement joins TRBV28 to TRBJ1-2; 12 nucleotides align to TRBD1. Losses at the gene ends were 6 bases for V and 8 bases for J; bases not matched to a gene: 22. Germline V lookup: CDR1 MDHEN, CDR2 SYDVKM. The CDR3 runs 19 residues. The CDR3, as DNA: TGTGCCAGCAGCCCACCGTCCCGGGACAGGGGGCGCAACGGGAGGGGCTACACCTTC. Translated: CASSPPSRDRGRNGRGYTF.

J is TRBJ1-1 and V is TRBV7-3, with a weak D call TRBD1 (6 bases). The CDR3 is made up of 15 amino acids. The germline V gene has CDR1 SGHTA and CDR2 FQGTGA. Trimming took 7 bases from V and 5 from J, leaving 20 bases between them. This CDR3 reads CASTSHGGAPTEAFF. For the CDR3, the DNA is TGTGCCAGCACCAGTCATGGGGGGGCGCCGACTGAAGCTTTCTTT.

The chain carries TRBV5-1 and TRBJ2-2; 12 nucleotides align to TRBD1. There are 16 residues in the CDR3. V lost 4 bases to trimming and J lost 7 bases; unmatched junction nucleotides: 8. CDR1 is SGHRS and CDR2 is YFSETQ in the germline V gene. CDR3 residues: CASSPPGQGAGGELFF. The CDR3 DNA reads TGCGCCAGCAGCCCGCCGGGACAGGGGGCCGGCGGGGAGCTGTTTTTT. Combining the CDR3 with reference TRBV5-1 and TRBJ2-2 gives the whole variable domain KAGVTQTPRYLIKTRGQQVTLSCSPISGHRSVSWYQQTPGQGLQFLFEYFSETQRNKGNFPGRFSGRQFSNSRSEMNVSTLELGDSALYLCASSPPGQGAGGELFFGEGSRLTVL.

The chain employs TRBV18 and TRBJ2-3; D is unclear. Germline V gene data show CDR1 as KGHSH and CDR2 as LQKENI. Trimming cost V 2 bases and J 1 base, with 7 bases left between them. The CDR3 totals 14 residues. The DNA of the CDR3 is TGTGCCAGCTCACCAAGCGTGGGCACAGATACGCAGTATTTT. The encoded protein is CASSPSVGTDTQYF. The whole variable domain, filled in from reference TRBV18 and TRBJ2-3, reads NAGVMQNPRHLVRRRGQEARLRCSPMKGHSHVYWYRQLPEEGLKFMVYLQKENIIDESGMPKERFSAEFPKEGPSILRIQQVVRGDSAAYFCASSPSVGTDTQYFGPGTRLTVL.

The chain joins TRBV10-3 to TRBJ1-4; 9 bases are shared with TRBD1. This CDR3 has 15 residues. CDR1 and CDR2 from the germline V gene are ENHRY and SYGVKD. V dropped 7 bases and J dropped 8; count of bases not matched to a gene: 11. CDR3: CAINPGTGSGEKLFF. The DNA of the CDR3 is TGTGCCATCAATCCAGGGACAGGGAGTGGGGAAAAACTGTTTTTT.

This chain joins TRBV5-8 and TRBJ1-6; no definite D call. CDR1 and CDR2 (germline): SGHTS, YDEGEE. This CDR3 has 13 amino acids. Trimming stripped 0 bases from V and 3 bases from J, with 1 base between. CDR3: CASSLGYNSPLHF. DNA for the CDR3: TGTGCCAGCAGCTTGGGCTATAATTCACCCCTCCACTTT.

The rearrangement uses TRBV6-6 and TRBJ2-5, with 7 bases that match TRBD2. Per the germline V gene, CDR1 is MNHNY and CDR2 is SVGAGI (reference sequence). Germline trimming cut 6 bases from V and 0 bases from J; bases unmatched to any gene: 7. This CDR3 spans 15 amino acids. The CDR3 loop reads CASREGLPYQETQYF. The CDR3 bases are TGTGCCAGCAGGGAGGGACTACCCTACCAAGAGACCCAGTACTTC.

This chain links TRBV29-1 with TRBJ1-5; 9 bases fit TRBD1. This CDR3 is built from 14 residues. Trimming at V came to 6 bases and at J to 2 bases, leaving 5 bases not matched to a gene. The germline V gene encodes CDR1 SQVTM and CDR2 ANQGSEA. CDR3 region: CSVVQGAGNQPQHF. The CDR3 coding sequence is TGCAGCGTGGTACAGGGGGCCGGCAATCAGCCCCAGCATTTT.

J is TRBJ1-4 and V is TRBV4-3, with D possibly TRBD1 on 6 matching bases. CDR3 length: 14 amino acids. V was cut by 3 bases and J by 4 bases, with 9 bases left in between. From germline, CDR1 is LGHNA and CDR2 YSLEER. Written as DNA, the CDR3 is TGCGCCAGCAGCCAGGGCAGGGGTAATGAAAAACTGTTTTTT. Translation gives CASSQGRGNEKLFF.

The rearrangement links TRBV19 to TRBJ2-1, with TRBD2 identical over 7 bases. The CDR3 sequence is 13 residues long. V trimming: 4 bases; J trimming: 9 bases; junction bases outside the gene matches: 6. Germline CDR1 is LNHDA and CDR2 is SQIVND (reference sequence). The DNA of the CDR3 is TGTGCCAGTAGTACGCTGGGAGGGGCTGAGCAGTTCTTC. It is translated as CASSTLGGAEQFF.

V is TRBV11-2 and J is TRBJ2-2, with 9 bases fitting TRBD1. The length of the CDR3 is 17 residues. Per germline, CDR1 SGHAT and CDR2 FQNNGV. J lost 4 bases, V lost 1 base, and 7 bases had no gene match. CDR3 sequence: CASSLAAGTGFTGELFF. The CDR3 region has the DNA TGTGCCAGCAGCTTAGCGGCAGGGACAGGGTTCACCGGGGAGCTGTTTTTT.

The rearrangement joins TRBV11-2 to TRBJ2-1; D not resolved. Deletions cut 2 bases from V and 8 bases from J, with 10 bases between. Germline V lookup: CDR1 SGHAT, CDR2 FQNNGV. The CDR3 has 13 amino acids. The CDR3 protein is CASSLWSQDEQFF. CDR3 bases: TGTGCCAGCAGCTTATGGAGCCAGGATGAGCAGTTCTTC.

In DNA form, the CDR3 reads TGTGCCAGCAGTGGAGGGGGGGCTAGCACAGATACGCAGTATTTT. It translates to CASSGGGASTDTQYF. The chain uses TRBV2 and TRBJ2-3, with D possibly matching TRBD2 (7 bases). CDR3 size: 15 residues. The ends were cut back, 4 bases at V and 0 bases at J, with 11 bases in the middle. Germline V gene data show CDR1 as SNHLY and CDR2 as FYNNEI.

The rearrangement links TRBV7-2 to TRBJ1-5, with D possibly TRBD1 on 5 matching bases. V dropped 1 base and J dropped 3 bases, with 10 bases sitting between them. Germline V gene sequence: CDR1 SGHTA, CDR2 FQGNSA. The CDR3 consists of 15 residues. CDR3 sequence reads: CASSLGPGLNQPQHF. In DNA form, the CDR3 reads TGTGCCAGCAGCTTAGGGCCAGGGCTCAATCAGCCCCAGCATTTT. Together with reference TRBV7-2 and TRBJ1-5, the CDR3 gives the full variable domain: GAGVSQSPSNKVTEKGKDVELRCDPISGHTALYWYRQSLGQGLEFLIYFQGNSAPDKSGLPSDRFSAERTGGSVSTLTIQRTQQEDSAVYLCASSLGPGLNQPQHFGDGTRLSIL.

The V gene is TRBV7-2, the J gene TRBJ1-6, with D possibly being TRBD1 (5 bases). This CDR3 has 13 residues. Trimming cost V 10 bases and J 8 bases, with 15 bases left between them. Per germline, CDR1 SGHTA and CDR2 FQGNSA. CDR3 DNA: TGTGCCACCAGGCAGGGTGGTGATTCACCCCTCCACTTT. Its protein product is CATRQGGDSPLHF.

The V gene is TRBV5-1, the J gene TRBJ2-1, with unresolved D. V lost 0 bases and J 5 bases, leaving 6 bases between the germline ends. Germline CDR1 reads SGHRS; CDR2 reads YFSETQ. This CDR3 contains 13 residues. CDR3 coding DNA: TGCGCCAGCAGCTTGGCGCTAAACAATGAGCAGTTCTTC. Its translation is CASSLALNNEQFF. The full variable domain, in which reference TRBV5-1 and TRBJ2-1 provide the parts outside the CDR3, is KAGVTQTPRYLIKTRGQQVTLSCSPISGHRSVSWYQQTPGQGLQFLFEYFSETQRNKGNFPGRFSGRQFSNSRSEMNVSTLELGDSALYLCASSLALNNEQFFGPGTRLTVL.

V usage is TRBV5-1 and J usage is TRBJ2-3, with 7 bases identical to TRBD2. The CDR3 spans 18 residues. Per germline, CDR1 SGHRS and CDR2 YFSETQ. Germline trimming cut 0 bases from V and 9 bases from J; bases unmatched to any gene: 19. CDR3 amino acids: CASSLAGLAAIPAGTQYF. The CDR3 DNA reads as TGCGCCAGCAGCTTGGCCGGGCTAGCGGCCATTCCTGCCGGGACGCAGTATTTT.

The chain joins TRBV29-1 to TRBJ1-2, with D possibly being TRBD1 (5 bases). Germline V lookup: CDR1 SQVTM, CDR2 ANQGSEA. Trimming left V 6 bases short and J 5 bases short, with 10 bases between. This CDR3 contains 11 residues. The chain's CDR3 is CSVVGGYGYTF. The CDR3 DNA reads TGCAGCGTGGTGGGGGGATATGGCTACACCTTC.

The DNA of the CDR3 is TGTGCCAGCAGCCAAGATTCGATCGGGGCGTACGAGCAGTACTTC. It is translated as CASSQDSIGAYEQYF. The V and J genes are TRBV4-2 and TRBJ2-7; D possibly matches TRBD1 or TRBD2 (5 bases each). Trimming shortened V by 0 bases and J by 4 bases, and 13 bases separated the two germline ends. The CDR3 is 15 amino acids. Germline V gene data show CDR1 as LGHNA and CDR2 as YNFKEQ.